This note documents a single T cell receptor (beta chain) sequence. The sample comes from a study of blood T cell repertoires in COVID-19. Overall study: Sources were T cells, B-cell-depleted T cells, or PBMCs; the material itself was cDNA or gDNA.

The J segment lost 2 bases and the V segment lost 4 bases, leaving 5 bases of the junction unmatched. The CDR3 extends over 16 amino acids. Germline values: CDR1 SGHDT, CDR2 YYEEEE. Using immunoSEQ multiplex PCR, the repertoire was profiled, and TCRdb retains in-frame clones only, with some absent. The data show about 270,000 clones, 85% seen once. Sequencing was performed on peripheral blood. J is TRBJ1-6 and V is TRBV5-6, with 8 bases fitting TRBD1. The receptor's source is a woman aged 45-65 years with active or convalescent COVID-19. The CDR3 DNA follows: TGTGCCAGCAGCCTGACAGGGGACACCTATAATTCACCCCTCCACTTT. Protein product: CASSLTGDTYNSPLHF. The full variable domain, completed using reference TRBV5-6 and TRBJ1-6, is DAGVTQSPTHLIKTRGQQVTLRCSPKSGHDTVSWYQQALGQGPQFIFQYYEEEERQRGNFPDRFSGHQFPNYSSELNVNALLLGDSALYLCASSLTGDTYNSPLHFGNGTRLTVT.